These T cell receptor beta chains were read from a single sample in a study of a mutant IDH1 vaccine in newly diagnosed glioma. Libraries were prepared by immunoSEQ multiplex PCR; TCRdb keeps only in-frame clonotypes and omits some of them. The table has about 32,000 clones, roughly 87% seen once. The sequencing used PBMCs, collected from a glioma patient treated with radiotherapy, temozolomide or both. All receptors come from a man between 25 and 39 years old with glioma. The conserved cysteine and the conserved F or W are not part of the CDR3 here.

v_call	j_call	cdr3_aa
TRBV27	TRBJ1-2	ASSFRGPQDGNYGYT
TRBV5-6	TRBJ1-2	ASSLAASQRLYGYT
TRBV19	TRBJ1-1	ASSISRGNTEAF
TRBV13	TRBJ2-1	ASSLSSQSYNEQF
TRBV19	TRBJ1-2	ASNRGPSYGYT
TRBV5-1	TRBJ1-2	ASSLGTGRRTYGYT
TRBV9	TRBJ1-2	ASSAPGASGYT
TRBV10-2	TRBJ1-4	ASSESGEKLF
TRBV5-1	TRBJ1-5	ASKSTGDAYQPQH
TRBV7-2	TRBJ2-1	ASSLARTGRKGEQF
TRBV4-1	TRBJ1-2	ASSQDQSGGVDYGYT
TRBV5-1	TRBJ2-1	ASSLGVAAYNEQF
TRBV7-2	TRBJ2-7	ASSSKTGTGDDEQY
TRBV30	TRBJ2-7	ASLSTGPPLYEQY
TRBV11-2	TRBJ1-4	ASSFRENEKLF
TRBV4-1	TRBJ2-7	ASSQVGTGSSYEQY
TRBV28	TRBJ2-4	ASSLPQGKAKNIQY
TRBV19	TRBJ2-7	ASSRRETASYEQY
TRBV5-4	TRBJ2-2	ASSVRQGDTGELF
TRBV7-3	TRBJ2-5	ASSQQRQETQY
TRBV18	TRBJ2-1	ASSPTLLGGDEQF
TRBV7-2	TRBJ1-1	ASSLGGQGRRNTEAF
TRBV4-3	TRBJ2-7	ASSPGPTYEQY
TRBV7-6	TRBJ2-3	ASSPRGGEVDTQY
TRBV5-5	TRBJ1-5	ASSTRQAGWDQPQH
TRBV19	TRBJ1-3	ASSDRAAGNTIY
TRBV4-1	TRBJ2-1	ASSLTTAGRANDEQF
TRBV6-5	TRBJ1-4	ASSYNGEDEKLF
TRBV21-1	TRBJ1-4	ASSNLQGVCEKLF
TRBV4-3	TRBJ2-2	ASSQDVGGPGELF
TRBV2	TRBJ2-7	ASSGGSEQY
TRBV11-3	TRBJ2-3	ASRKGDTQY
TRBV10-3	TRBJ1-4	AISDGATNEKLF
TRBV27	TRBJ2-2	ASSHSGRALNTGELF
TRBV15	TRBJ2-5	ATSQGTLAGVGETQY
TRBV25-1	TRBJ2-1	ASSELRWRGQENEQF
TRBV30	TRBJ2-7	AWAPDRGLSYEQY
TRBV30	TRBJ1-4	AWSQGGNNEKLF
TRBV13	TRBJ2-3	ASSFQTGGGTDTQY
TRBV4-1	TRBJ1-3	ASSQDEGEGSGNTIY
TRBV13	TRBJ1-4	ASSLQTGASNEKLF
TRBV9	TRBJ1-4	ASSVVPGGAEKLF
TRBV15	TRBJ2-3	ATSKKRATSTDTQY